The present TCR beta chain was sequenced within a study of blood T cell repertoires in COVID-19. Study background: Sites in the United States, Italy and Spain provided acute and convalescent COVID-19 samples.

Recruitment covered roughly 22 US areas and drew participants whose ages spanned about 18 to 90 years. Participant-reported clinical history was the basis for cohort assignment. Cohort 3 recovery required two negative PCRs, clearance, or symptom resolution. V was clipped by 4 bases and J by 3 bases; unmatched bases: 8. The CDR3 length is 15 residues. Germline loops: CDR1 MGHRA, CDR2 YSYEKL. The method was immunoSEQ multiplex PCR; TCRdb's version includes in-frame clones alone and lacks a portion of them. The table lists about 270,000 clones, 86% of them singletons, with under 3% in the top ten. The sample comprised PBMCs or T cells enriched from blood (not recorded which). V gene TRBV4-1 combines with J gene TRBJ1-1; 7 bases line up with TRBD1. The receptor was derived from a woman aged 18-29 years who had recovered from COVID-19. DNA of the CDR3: TGCGCCAGCAGCCCCCGGGACAGATGGGACACTGAAGCTTTCTTT. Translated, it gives CASSPRDRWDTEAFF.